This T cell receptor beta chain appears in the sequencing data of a study of blood T cell repertoires in COVID-19. In the study overall: Some COVID-19 samples were acute and others convalescent; all came from the United States, Italy and Spain. PBMCs, B-cell-depleted T cells, or T cells were the source of the cDNA or gDNA that made up the material.

Enrollment of patients from Seattle took place during active infection, with longitudinal follow-up. In the original analysis: Estimates of nucleated cell counts were drawn from the amplification of reference gene primers. The protocol was immunoSEQ multiplex PCR, while the TCRdb copy is restricted to in-frame clones and leaves out a portion. For V, J and clone size, that table is used; D and trimming come from the DNA. The data contain roughly 410,000 clones, around 87% of them singletons. From germline, CDR1 is LGHNA and CDR2 YNFKEQ. The CDR3 runs to 17 residues. V was pared by 0 bases and J by 1 base, with 13 bases between.

The clonotype originates from a woman in her fifties or sixties with COVID-19, enrolled during active disease. Sequenced material: peripheral blood. J is TRBJ2-1 and V is TRBV4-2, with D possibly matching TRBD1 (6 bases). CDR3 sequence: CASSQDTGSSSYNEQFF. CDR3 nucleotide sequence: TGTGCCAGCAGCCAAGATACAGGGAGTTCATCCTACAATGAGCAGTTCTTC.